This T cell receptor beta chain was obtained from a study of blood T cell repertoires in COVID-19. Looking at the study overall: T cells, B-cell-depleted T cells, or PBMCs supplied cDNA or gDNA.

Per the original methods: Amplification of reference gene primers was used by the study to estimate nucleated cell counts. Produced via immunoSEQ multiplex PCR; TCRdb's table is partial and in-frame only. Clone size and the V and J calls come from that table; the DNA yielded D and trimming. The sample holds under 450,000 clones, 87% seen once. Adults between roughly 18 and 89 years of age took part from 24 US areas. Which cohort a participant joined came from the clinical history participants gave. The ends lost 6 bases at V and 0 bases at J; junction bases unmatched: 5. Germline CDR1 and CDR2: SGHAT and FQDESV (reference sequence). This CDR3 has 15 residues.

Sequenced sample: PBMCs or T cells enriched from blood (not recorded which). The V call is TRBV11-1, the J call TRBJ2-7; 10 positions agree with TRBD2. The sequence was collected from a woman aged 30 to 39 who had recovered from COVID-19. The CDR3 DNA reads as TGTGCCAGCAGATACACTAGCGGGGTCTCCTACGAGCAGTACTTC. The encoded protein is CASRYTSGVSYEQYF.